This T cell receptor beta chain was captured by sequencing in a study of OX40 agonist ivuxolimab in advanced cancers. Study-wide context: Subjects had a mean age of about 57 years, with a range of about 23 to 79; almost 85% were male.

To note about this clone: Antigen: not known.

Patients with a history of autoimmune disease or on systemic immunosuppression were excluded. Produced via immunoSEQ multiplex PCR; TCRdb's table is partial and in-frame only. Of 100,000 to 120,000 clones listed, 80% to 95% were seen once; the top ten hold over 0.6%. CDR3 length: 15 amino acids. With V trimmed by 4 bases and J by 0 bases, 2 bases remained unmatched. Germline V gene data show CDR1 as SGHDN and CDR2 as FVKESK. Overall study results and limits: Within 6 weeks, CD4+ and CD8+ blood T cells expanded clonally at 0.1 to 3.0 mg/kg. Expanded clones tended on average to be more numerous among CD8+ T cells than CD4+.

V and J are TRBV14 and TRBJ1-4, with 7 bases fitting TRBD1. This TCR was sampled from an adult with an advanced solid tumor such as melanoma, head and neck, liver or kidney cancer. The specimen was CD4+ or CD8+ T cells sorted from blood, collected in a trial of the OX40 agonist ivuxolimab. CDR3: CASSLQGATNEKLFF. Here the CDR3 DNA reads TGTGCCAGCAGCCTTCAGGGGGCAACTAATGAAAAACTGTTTTTT.